This T cell receptor beta chain was identified in a study of T-cell reconstitution after alpha-beta-depleted transplantation in children. This sample's TCRbeta library carried unique molecular identifier barcodes. Each CDR3 protein is one row after TCRdb ran MiXCR on the PCR reads. The sample contains 55,000 to 90,000 distinct CDR3 sequences, approximately 5% of which appear only once. This clonotype was seen repeatedly, ten times or more. This CDR3 is built from 12 residues. V was pared by 6 bases and J by 13 bases, with 18 bases between. Germline values: CDR1 SEHNR, CDR2 FQNEAQ (reference sequence).

Material: PBMCs, mostly from graft donor cells, obtained 180 days after TCRalphabeta/CD19-depleted stem cell transplant. This clonotype originated in a boy in the first two years of life who had a stem cell transplant for acute myeloid leukemia, so the T cells may come from the graft donor. V gene TRBV7-9 combines with J gene TRBJ1-2; D remains unclear. Here the CDR3 DNA reads TGTGCCAGCAGAATGGGGAGGGCGCAGTGCACCTTC. It yields the protein CASRMGRAQCTF.